Only a few counts were recorded for the clone carrying this TCR beta chain. The antigen remains undetermined. The data are from a study of T cell repertoires in cytomegalovirus infection. For the study at large: Newly reported HLA-C-restricted and thoroughly characterized HLA-B-restricted CMV epitopes were employed. Matching HLA type and CMV infection were both indicated by public TCR beta signatures.

Findings and limits, study-wide: Carriage of CMV together with the relevant HLA was identifiable through cumulative public TCR beta family frequency. Within the response measured ex vivo, HLA-C-restricted CMV-specific TCR beta clonotypes were dominant.

CDR1 is SGHTA, CDR2 FQGTGA, per germline. J lost 4 bases, V lost 4 bases, and 6 bases had no gene match. The CDR3 extends over 16 amino acids. TCRdb called the reads again in MiXCR, with one record for every CDR3 protein. Among some 560,000 distinct CDR3 sequences listed, 40% were seen once. This chain connects TRBV7-3 to TRBJ2-2; 10 bases match TRBD1. This sequence was found in a human donor in good health (CMV status not recorded). Some clones in this sample may be carry-over from other donors' samples. The source material was cultured PBMCs, sampled from culture after CMV antigen stimulation. The CDR3, as DNA: TGTGCCAGCAGCTCGACAGGGGGCGAAGGCACCGGGGAGCTGTTTTTT. Residues: CASSSTGGEGTGELFF.